Each of the 5 T cell receptor beta chains below was sequenced from the same sample in a study of T cells in Graves' hyperthyroidism and ophthalmopathy. From RNA transcripts, TCR beta CDR3 regions were amplified. When the TCR CDR3 underwent first-round RT-PCR, the HTBI primer set was used. TCRdb independently ran MiXCR on the multiplex PCR reads; one entry per CDR3 protein. The sample lists 500,000 to 550,000 distinct CDR3 sequences, less than 25% seen once, with 26% in the top ten. Sequencing was done on a sample of blood. These receptors all stem from a man younger than 35 with Graves' hyperthyroidism.

This chain connects TRBV20-1 to TRBJ2-5; the match to TRBD2 covers 8 bases. The CDR3 has 15 amino acids. J was trimmed by 2 bases and V by 5 bases; bases with no gene match: 10. Germline CDR1 reads DFQATT; CDR2 reads SNEGSKA (reference sequence). CDR3 nucleotide sequence: TGCAGTGCTGGCGGACTAGCAGGCTATCAAGAGACCCAGTACTTC. This translates into CSAGGLAGYQETQYF.

In this sample, this clonotype turned up many times. The chain joins TRBV6-1 to TRBJ1-1; D is undetermined. V lost 6 bases, J lost 0 bases, and 11 bases lay in between. The germline V gene encodes CDR1 MNHNS and CDR2 SASEGT. This CDR3 has 14 amino acids. The DNA for the CDR3 is TGTGCCAGCAGGATACCGGGGATGAACACTGAAGCTTTCTTT. Translating gives CASRIPGMNTEAFF.

The chain links TRBV11-2 to TRBJ2-4, with D perhaps TRBD2 (5 bases). Germline values: CDR1 SGHAT, CDR2 FQNNGV. Trimming took off 5 bases at V and 12 bases at J, with 11 bases between the two ends. The CDR3 extends over 11 amino acids. The CDR3 nucleotides read TGTGCCAGCAGCCCGGGAACAGATCAGTACTTC. Its translation is CASSPGTDQYF. Variable domain in full (rest from reference TRBV11-2 and TRBJ2-4): EAGVAQSPRYKIIEKRQSVAFWCNPISGHATLYWYQQILGQGPKLLIQFQNNGVVDDSQLPKDRFSAERLKGVDSTLKIQPAKLEDSAVYLCASSPGTDQYFGAGTRLSVL.

This clonotype was counted ten times or more. V gene TRBV27 combines with J gene TRBJ2-5; 8 bases align to TRBD1. Germline V gene sequence: CDR1 MNHEY, CDR2 SMNVEV (reference sequence). CDR3 length: 15 amino acids. Trimming took 5 bases from V and 3 from J; bases not matched to a gene: 8. The CDR3 coding sequence is TGTGCCAGCAGTAAAAGAATGACAGGGGAAGAGACCCAGTACTTC. This translates into CASSKRMTGEETQYF.

The chain employs TRBV9 and TRBJ2-7, with 13 bases fitting TRBD2. In germline, CDR1 is SGDLS, CDR2 YYNGEE. V trimming: 3 bases; J trimming: 0 bases; junction bases outside the gene matches: 9. This CDR3 has 18 residues. The CDR3 region is CASSDRLAGGPSSYEQYF. The CDR3 DNA reads TGTGCCAGCAGCGATCGACTAGCGGGAGGTCCCTCCTCCTACGAGCAGTACTTC.